Following are 13 T cell receptor beta chains from one sample sequenced in a study of cytomegalovirus exposure and HLA in healthy donors. The PCR was carried out with 60 Vbeta primers and 13 Jbeta primers. The protocol was immunoSEQ multiplex PCR, while the TCRdb copy is restricted to in-frame clones and leaves out a portion. The sample has around 55,000 clones, roughly 70% seen once. The sequencing input was PBMCs. These receptors came from a man in his forties in good health and CMV-seropositive.

The V gene is TRBV4-3, the J gene TRBJ2-3; D is perhaps TRBD2 (6 bases). Trimming took 0 bases from V and 2 from J, leaving 15 bases between them. CDR1 is LGHNA and CDR2 is YSLEER in the germline V gene. The CDR3 is 17 amino acids. CDR3 amino acids: CASSQDGGTGTTDTQYF. CDR3 DNA: TGCGCCAGCAGCCAAGATGGGGGGACGGGAACCACAGATACGCAGTATTTT.

This clone was seen just once. V usage is TRBV7-2 and J usage is TRBJ1-5, with D tentatively TRBD1 (5 bases). CDR1 SGHTA and CDR2 FQGNSA come from the germline V gene. CDR3 length: 15 residues. Trimming left V 4 bases short and J 2 bases short, with 12 bases between. CDR3 in DNA: TGTGCCAGCAGCTCGTCATGGGGCGGCAATCAGCCCCAGCATTTT. It yields the protein CASSSSWGGNQPQHF.

The genes are TRBV4-1 and TRBJ2-5; 8 bases line up with TRBD2. The ends lost 1 base at V and 2 bases at J; junction bases unmatched: 6. This CDR3 region has 16 residues. Germline loops: CDR1 MGHRA, CDR2 YSYEKL. CDR3 residues: CASSQASGGPQETQYF. As DNA, the CDR3 is TGCGCCAGCAGCCAAGCGAGCGGGGGCCCGCAAGAGACCCAGTACTTC.

The chain has TRBV7-3 and TRBJ1-3; D possibly corresponds to TRBD1 (6 bases). This CDR3 region has 17 residues. Trimming took off 1 base at V and 0 bases at J, with 13 bases between the two ends. The germline V gene has CDR1 SGHTA and CDR2 FQGTGA. CDR3 bases: TGTGCCAGCAGCTTAAGGGGGGGGCCTAGCTCTGGAAACACCATATATTTT. Translation gives CASSLRGGPSSGNTIYF.

The genes are TRBV18 and TRBJ1-2; 7 positions match TRBD1. The CDR3 sequence is 14 residues long. Germline CDR1 KGHSH, CDR2 LQKENI. Trimming took 1 base from V and 4 from J; bases not matched to a gene: 3. The CDR3 is CASSPQGASYGYTF. The CDR3 DNA sequence: TGTGCCAGCTCACCACAGGGGGCGAGCTATGGCTACACCTTC.

This clone was seen only a few times. The chain links TRBV15 to TRBJ2-2; D is possibly TRBD1 (6 bases). Germline assignment: CDR1 LNHNV and CDR2 YYDKDF (reference sequence). The CDR3 covers 14 residues. Trimming cost V 0 bases and J 11 bases, with 13 bases left between them. CDR3 DNA sequence: TGTGCCACCAGCAGAGACTCAACAGGGTCTGAGCTGTTTTTT. Protein: CATSRDSTGSELFF.

The J gene is TRBJ1-3, the V gene TRBV9; no clear D gene. Per the germline V gene, CDR1 is SGDLS and CDR2 is YYNGEE. This CDR3 region has 15 residues. Trimming pared 4 bases from V and 0 bases from J, leaving 11 bases between. The CDR3 sequence: CASSTRLGSGNTIYF. The CDR3 nucleotides are TGTGCCAGCAGCACCCGACTGGGCTCTGGAAACACCATATATTTT.

The gene calls are TRBV7-2 and TRBJ2-3; possible D gene TRBD2, 7 bases. The V and J ends lost 7 bases and 3 bases respectively, with 20 bases between them. This CDR3 contains 16 residues. CDR1 SGHTA and CDR2 FQGNSA come from the germline V gene. CDR3 DNA sequence: TGTGCCAGCAACTCGCTTTTAGGGGGGGGAACAGATACGCAGTATTTT. The encoded protein is CASNSLLGGGTDTQYF.

This clone has just a few counts. The J gene is TRBJ1-5, the V gene TRBV19; the D gene is possibly TRBD1 (5 bases). The CDR3 is 14 residues long. Germline CDR1 is LNHDA and CDR2 is SQIVND (reference sequence). V gave up 9 bases and J gave up 6 bases, with 18 bases separating them. In nucleotides, the CDR3 is TGTGCCAGCAGTCCTCACGGGGGGATTCAGCCCCAGCATTTT. The encoded protein is CASSPHGGIQPQHF.

The gene calls are TRBV5-6 and TRBJ2-2, with 11 bases identical to TRBD1. The CDR3 spans 17 residues. Losses at the gene ends were 2 bases for V and 1 base for J; bases not matched to a gene: 4. Germline CDR1 is SGHDT and CDR2 is YYEEEE. The DNA of the CDR3 is TGTGCCAGCAGCTTCCGGGACAGGGGGATGAACACCGGGGAGCTGTTTTTT. Translated: CASSFRDRGMNTGELFF.

The V gene is TRBV5-1, the J gene TRBJ2-5, with 7 bases fitting TRBD1. The CDR3 runs 14 residues. Germline CDR1 and CDR2: SGHRS and YFSETQ. Trimming cost V 0 bases and J 2 bases; bases outside gene matches: 1. CDR3 sequence (DNA): TGCGCCAGCAGCTTGGAGGGACAGCAAGAGACCCAGTACTTC. As protein: CASSLEGQQETQYF.

The V and J genes are TRBV2 and TRBJ1-4, with D possibly matching TRBD1 (6 bases). Between the trimmed V and J ends, which lost 5 bases and 1 base, there was a span of 8 bases. The germline V gene has CDR1 SNHLY and CDR2 FYNNEI. This CDR3 has 14 amino acids. In DNA form, the CDR3 reads TGTGCCAGCAGTTTACAGGGAACTAATGAAAAACTGTTTTTT. This sequence encodes CASSLQGTNEKLFF.

This chain connects TRBV29-1 to TRBJ2-6; perhaps TRBD1 as D (5 bases). CDR1 is SQVTM and CDR2 is ANQGSEA in the germline V gene. The CDR3 contains 15 residues. Deletions cut 5 bases from V and 0 bases from J, with 11 bases between. This CDR3 reads CSVRTHNSGANVLTF. As DNA, the CDR3 is TGCAGCGTTAGGACACATAACTCTGGGGCCAACGTCCTGACTTTC.